The 14 T cell receptor beta chains listed next were all sequenced from one sample in a study of regulatory T cells in long-lasting Graves disease. CDR3 regions were amplified by Arm-PCR using iRepertoire HTBI primers to build TCR beta libraries. TCRdb analysed the multiplex PCR reads with MiXCR anew, one entry per CDR3 protein. The sample contains approximately 400,000 distinct CDR3 sequences, approximately 15% of which appear only once. As to time point: newly diagnosed GD, antithyroid drugs for less than 3 months. RNA from PBMCs was the source of the TCR library. These data were also reused for a study on T cells in Graves' hyperthyroidism and ophthalmopathy.

This specimen was peripheral blood mononuclear cells (PBMCs), taken at new diagnosis, from a patient treated with antithyroid drugs. These receptors were taken from a woman in her thirties or forties with Graves disease.

This clonotype came up a few times. This sequence joins TRBV13 and TRBJ2-7, with TRBD1 as a possible D gene (5 bases). This CDR3 contains 17 residues. The V and J ends lost 2 bases and 6 bases respectively, with 23 bases between them. Germline CDR1 reads PRHDT; CDR2 reads FYEKMQ (reference sequence). DNA of the CDR3: TGTGCCAGCAGCTTACTCCCAGCTAAGACAGCCCGAGGCGAGCAGTACTTC. This encodes CASSLLPAKTARGEQYF.

This clonotype was recorded many times. The V call is TRBV20-1, the J call TRBJ2-1; 9 nucleotides match TRBD2. CDR1 DFQATT and CDR2 SNEGSKA come from the germline V gene (reference sequence). The CDR3 is 17 amino acids. V dropped 0 bases and J dropped 7; count of bases not matched to a gene: 13. CDR3 residues: CSARDLGSGRGVNEQFF. The CDR3 bases are TGCAGTGCTAGAGATCTGGGTAGCGGGAGAGGGGTTAATGAGCAGTTCTTC.

This clonotype was picked up many times. The chain combines TRBV11-3 with TRBJ2-7, with unresolved D. The CDR3 covers 14 residues. CDR1 is SGHNT, CDR2 YENEEA, per germline. Trimming pared 0 bases from V and 2 bases from J, leaving 8 bases between. The CDR3 coding sequence is TGTGCCAGCAGCTTAGACCGGAGACCCTACGAGCAGTACTTC. Translating gives CASSLDRRPYEQYF. The full variable domain, completed using reference TRBV11-3 and TRBJ2-7, is EAGVVQSPRYKIIEKKQPVAFWCNPISGHNTLYWYLQNLGQGPELLIRYENEEAVDDSQLPKDRFSAERLKGVDSTLKIQPAELGDSAVYLCASSLDRRPYEQYFGPGTRLTVT.

This clonotype was recorded at least ten times. The rearrangement uses TRBV6-2 or TRBV6-3 and TRBJ1-5, with TRBD1 matching 8 bases. The V segment lost 6 bases and the J segment 7 bases; nucleotides outside the gene matches: 5. Germline-derived CDR1 and CDR2 are MNHEY and SVGEGT. The length of the CDR3 is 13 residues. CDR3 in amino acids: CASSQGAGQPQHF. As DNA, the CDR3 is TGTGCCAGCAGCCAGGGGGCTGGCCAGCCCCAGCATTTT.

This clonotype was observed a handful of times. The chain carries TRBV7-9 and TRBJ1-2; possible D gene TRBD1, 5 bases. V was trimmed by 2 bases and J by 8 bases, leaving 21 bases between them. CDR1 is SEHNR, CDR2 FQNEAQ, per germline (reference sequence). The CDR3 is 16 amino acids. CDR3 region: CASSLLRAESKGGYTF. CDR3 DNA sequence: TGTGCCAGCAGCTTACTCCGGGCAGAATCAAAGGGGGGCTACACCTTC. Full variable domain (remainder filled in from reference TRBV7-9 and TRBJ1-2): DTGVSQNPRHKITKRGQNVTFRCDPISEHNRLYWYRQTLGQGPEFLTYFQNEAQLEKSRLLSDRFSAERPKGSFSTLEIQRTEQGDSAMYLCASSLLRAESKGGYTFGSGTRLTVV.

This clonotype was seen many times. The chain recombines TRBV28 with TRBJ2-7; TRBD2 aligns across 13 bases. The ends lost 5 bases at V and 2 bases at J; junction bases unmatched: 6. The CDR3 spans 16 residues. Per the germline V gene, CDR1 is MDHEN and CDR2 is SYDVKM. CDR3 residues: CASSGGTSGAAYEQYF. The DNA of the CDR3 is TGTGCCAGCAGTGGCGGGACTAGCGGGGCCGCCTACGAGCAGTACTTC.

The chain joins TRBV14 to TRBJ2-5, with D perhaps TRBD2 (6 bases). The V and J ends lost 1 base and 2 bases respectively, with 17 bases between them. The length of the CDR3 is 17 residues. CDR1 and CDR2 (germline): SGHDN, FVKESK. CDR3 in amino acids: CASSQVFGDRGQETQYF. The CDR3 region has the DNA TGTGCCAGCAGCCAAGTTTTTGGGGACCGGGGGCAAGAGACCCAGTACTTC.

This clonotype occurred many times. The genes are TRBV28 and TRBJ2-3; no clear D gene. The V gene's germline CDR1 is MDHEN and CDR2 SYDVKM. V dropped 6 bases and J dropped 2 bases, with 15 bases sitting between them. This CDR3 spans 15 amino acids. The CDR3 protein is CASSMPTAYTDTQYF. In nucleotides, the CDR3 is TGTGCCAGCAGCATGCCGACGGCTTACACAGATACGCAGTATTTT. Filled out from reference TRBV28 and TRBJ2-3, the complete variable domain reads DVKVTQSSRYLVKRTGEKVFLECVQDMDHENMFWYRQDPGLGLRLIYFSYDVKMKEKGDIPEGYSVSREKKERFSLILESASTNQTSMYLCASSMPTAYTDTQYFGPGTRLTVL.

This clonotype turned up a few times. The rearrangement joins TRBV27 to TRBJ2-7; D gene ambiguous. Trimming pared 9 bases from V and 0 bases from J, leaving 12 bases between. CDR1 MNHEY and CDR2 SMNVEV come from the germline V gene (reference sequence). This CDR3 is built from 13 residues. DNA for the CDR3: TGTGCCAGTTCCAACTGGAGCTCCTACGAGCAGTACTTC. It specifies CASSNWSSYEQYF.

This clonotype was counted many times. This rearrangement joins TRBV5-1 to TRBJ2-3; no definite D call. Germline V gene lookup returns CDR1 SGHRS and CDR2 YFSETQ. This CDR3 comprises 14 residues. V was clipped by 6 bases and J by 4 bases, with 15 bases between them. In DNA form, the CDR3 reads TGCGCCAGCACCCTAGGTGGTCGGGCAGATACGCAGTATTTT. It is translated as CASTLGGRADTQYF.

The chain employs TRBV29-1 and TRBJ2-7; 9 nucleotides align to TRBD1. The CDR3 totals 12 residues. CDR1 SQVTM and CDR2 ANQGSEA come from the germline V gene. Losses at the gene ends were 7 bases for V and 1 base for J; bases not matched to a gene: 2. The CDR3 DNA is TGCAGCGCTGGGACAGGGTCCTACGAGCAGTACTTC. This gives the protein CSAGTGSYEQYF.

This clonotype occurred many times. The chain combines TRBV28 with TRBJ1-4; 11 bases match TRBD1. The trim removed 6 bases at V and 2 bases at J, leaving 2 bases unmatched. Germline values: CDR1 MDHEN, CDR2 SYDVKM. The CDR3 runs to 15 residues. CDR3 sequence reads: CASRRTGGTNEKLFF. CDR3 sequence (DNA): TGTGCCAGCAGACGGACAGGGGGCACTAATGAAAAACTGTTTTTT.

This chain joins TRBV20-1 and TRBJ1-2; 8 nucleotides match TRBD1. V dropped 1 base and J dropped 7; count of bases not matched to a gene: 2. Germline V gene sequence: CDR1 DFQATT, CDR2 SNEGSKA (reference sequence). CDR3 length: 12 amino acids. In DNA, the CDR3 is TGCAGTGCTAGAGCAACAGGGGGTGGCTACACCTTC. Its protein product is CSARATGGGYTF.

This clonotype was observed at least ten times. The chain combines TRBV7-9 with TRBJ2-7, with D tentatively TRBD1 (6 bases). V was trimmed by 4 bases and J by 2 bases, leaving 27 bases between them. The CDR3 covers 19 residues. CDR1 and CDR2 from the germline V gene are SEHNR and FQNEAQ (reference sequence). CDR3 sequence reads: CASSSILTGFGATPYEQYF. In DNA, the CDR3 is TGTGCCAGCAGCTCGATCCTCACAGGGTTTGGTGCTACCCCCTACGAGCAGTACTTC.